The TCR beta chain described here comes from a study of blood T cells in healthy people across ages. Study conclusions and caveats: Significant beta diversity loss was already apparent by age around 36, declining roughly linearly.

Sample-barcoded 5' priming and a J-beta primer mix drove a second PCR of roughly 6 to 12 cycles. TCRdb used MiXCR to reprocess the 5' RACE reads, holding one entry per CDR3 protein. The table shows 1.4 million or so distinct CDR3 sequences, with about 45% occurring only once. For every donor, a draw yielded around 10 milliliters of peripheral blood. This clonotype was detected a few times. What it recognizes is unknown. This TCR was sampled from a woman younger than 35 in good health. What was sequenced was blood.

CDR3 coding DNA: TGCAGTGCTGACCACGGACAGGCCATAAAGCATAACTATGGCTACACCTTC. Translating gives CSADHGQAIKHNYGYTF. The chain has TRBV20-1 and TRBJ1-2, with 7 bases that match TRBD1. V shed 5 bases and J 1 base; nucleotides not matched to a gene: 16. CDR1 and CDR2 from the germline V gene are DFQATT and SNEGSKA (reference sequence). The CDR3 is 17 residues long.